The rows below give T cell receptor beta chains drawn from one sample of a study of tumor-infiltrating lymphocytes in oesophageal squamous cell carcinoma. TCRdb reanalysed the PCR reads using MiXCR and keeps one entry per CDR3 protein. The sample consists of around 26,000 distinct CDR3 sequences, 35% to 45% of them appearing once. Sequencing input: esophageal tumor tissue. All receptors come from a male donor with esophageal squamous cell carcinoma. The CDR3 runs from the conserved cysteine through the conserved F or W. A D gene is named only where the DNA matches it firmly. The size entry is marked missing in some rows and otherwise reads once, few, many or a size class.

V,size,D,J,DNA,CDR3
TRBV6-4,.,.,TRBJ2-1,TGTGCCAGCATGAGTCTAGGGACCACAGATACGCAGTTCTTC,CASMSLGTTDTQFF
TRBV6-6,many,TRBD2,TRBJ2-7,TGTGCCAGCAGTTACAAGCGGGAGCCCACCTACGAGCAGTACTTC,CASSYKREPTYEQYF
TRBV19,many,.,TRBJ2-7,TGTGCCAGTAGTCACAGCTGGGGGAGTGGGTACGAGCAGTACTTC,CASSHSWGSGYEQYF
TRBV27,many,.,TRBJ2-1,TGTGCCAGCAGTTTATCGCCCGGGGGAGGTGAGCAGTTCTTC,CASSLSPGGGEQFF
TRBV7-2,.,TRBD2,TRBJ2-7,TGTGCCAGCAGCTTTTTTGAGCGGGGCAACTACGAGCAGTACTTC,CASSFFERGNYEQYF
TRBV5-8,.,TRBD2,TRBJ2-1,TGTGCCAGCAGCTTTAGGTCCGGGGGGTACAATGAGCAGTTCTTC,CASSFRSGGYNEQFF
TRBV7-6,.,.,TRBJ1-6,TGTGCTAGCAGCCCCTCTAGCGGGAATAGGGGTGAGCAGTTCTTT,CASSPSSGNRGEQFF
TRBV19,few,TRBD2,TRBJ2-1,TGTGCCACCCGACTACAGGGACTAGCGGGAGGGGGTGAGCAGTTCTTC,CATRLQGLAGGGEQFF
TRBV10-3,few,.,TRBJ2-1,TGTGCCATCAAGGACTCCCAAGGCTACAATGAGCAGTTCTTC,CAIKDSQGYNEQFF
TRBV15,few,.,TRBJ2-3,TGTGCCACCAGCAGAGGCCCTCCTTCATCAAAAGGCACAGATACGCAGTATTTT,CATSRGPPSSKGTDTQYF
TRBV7-8,.,TRBD2,TRBJ2-3,TGTGCCAGCAGCTTGATACTAGCGGGAGGAAAAACAGATACGCAGTATTTT,CASSLILAGGKTDTQYF
TRBV5-1,few,.,TRBJ1-4,TGCGCCAGCAGCTTGTCGGGGGGCAAGGAAGAAAAACTGTTTTTT,CASSLSGGKEEKLFF